This T cell receptor beta chain was documented in a study of immune evolution from preneoplasia to lung adenocarcinoma. The CDR3 is 11 amino acids. The V gene's germline CDR1 is GTSNPN and CDR2 SVGIG (reference sequence). V was clipped by 5 bases and J by 1 base, with 6 bases between them. As regards this clone: What it binds is unknown.

Sequencing was performed with immunoSEQ multiplex PCR; in TCRdb, only in-frame clones are kept and a portion is missing. The sample records thousands of clones, 75% to 85% being singletons. Study-wide points: Later-stage lesions appeared to have more T cells, more diversity, less clonality. From normal lung to invasive adenocarcinoma, top clone frequencies appeared to decrease.

Resections took place in Japan or China from the mid-2010s to the late 2010s. H&E slides confirmed each diagnosis, reviewed by two pathologists independently. Sequencing was carried out using FFPE adjacent normal lung tissue. The chain is built from TRBV30 and TRBJ2-7; no clear D gene. The TCR sequence derives from a person in their sixties or seventies with lung adenocarcinoma. The CDR3 DNA reads TGTGCCTGGGGGTTTTCCTACGAGCAGTACTTC. It translates to CAWGFSYEQYF.